These 19 T cell receptor beta chains came from one sample sequenced in a study of T cells after yellow fever vaccination (dated by TCRdb to 2018 to 2020). Library preparation was by 5' RACE. The instrument was an Illumina HiSeq 2500. The public reads were quality trimmed at Q25 with fastp and then assembled into clones with MiXCR by TCRdb, keeping productive beta chains. Entries that share a CDR3 protein sequence are merged under the most common genes and DNA. Here the sample has about 400,000 distinct CDR3 sequences; approximately 10% occur a single time. The leading ten clones occupy 15% to 20% of the sample. The treatment or condition label for this specimen denotes: live attenuated yellow fever vaccine strain. Here the sequenced sample was PBMCs, taken on the day of the first yellow fever vaccination. These receptors were obtained from a man between 18 and 29 years old who received the YFV17D yellow fever vaccine.

The chain recombines TRBV7-2 with TRBJ2-7; unclear D gene. The CDR3 totals 14 residues. V lost 3 bases and J 0 bases, leaving 9 bases between the germline ends. Germline-derived CDR1 and CDR2 are SGHTA and FQGNSA. CDR3 DNA: TGTGCCAGCAGCTTCCGGATCAGCTCCTACGAGCAGTACTTC. Encoded protein: CASSFRISSYEQYF.

The rearrangement links TRBV29-1 to TRBJ2-3; D might be TRBD2 (5 bases). The germline CDR1 and CDR2 sequences are SQVTM and ANQGSEA. The V end was cut by 4 bases, the J end by 4 bases, with 21 bases between. The CDR3 runs to 16 residues. The CDR3 reads CSVALSGFGLADTQYF. CDR3 nucleotides: TGCAGCGTTGCTCTGTCCGGGTTCGGACTGGCAGATACGCAGTATTTT.

The chain uses TRBV6-1 and TRBJ2-5, with 8 positions matching TRBD2. J lost 4 bases, V lost 7 bases, and 17 bases had no gene match. The CDR3 loop spans 17 amino acids. Germline V gene lookup returns CDR1 MNHNS and CDR2 SASEGT. CDR3 sequence (DNA): TGTGCCAGCACCCCTCCAAAGGGAAGGGCGGGGGGAGAGACCCAGTACTTC. Translation gives CASTPPKGRAGGETQYF.

Ten or more counts support this clonotype. The V and J genes are TRBV7-9 and TRBJ1-1; the match to TRBD1 covers 8 bases. V lost 3 bases, J lost 3 bases, and 3 bases stayed unmatched. CDR3 length: 14 residues. Germline CDR1 is SEHNR and CDR2 is FQNEAQ (reference sequence). This CDR3 is CASSFQGADTEAFF. In DNA, the CDR3 is TGTGCCAGCAGCTTTCAGGGGGCGGACACTGAAGCTTTCTTT.

This clonotype came up a few times. The V call is TRBV5-4, the J call TRBJ2-1; TRBD1 matches at 9 bases. The CDR3 runs to 12 residues. Germline trimming cut 6 bases from V and 10 bases from J; bases unmatched to any gene: 5. CDR1 is SGHNT, CDR2 YYREEE, per germline (reference sequence). The CDR3, as DNA: TGTGCCAGCATTCCCGGGACAGGGGAGCAGTTCTTC. Its protein product is CASIPGTGEQFF.

The chain carries TRBV7-9 and TRBJ2-1; unclear D gene. The CDR3 sequence is 17 residues long. The ends were cut back, 0 bases at V and 0 bases at J, with 12 bases in the middle. Germline values: CDR1 SEHNR, CDR2 FQNEAQ (reference sequence). CDR3 amino acids: CASSLANGNPSYNEQFF. The CDR3 region has the DNA TGTGCCAGCAGCTTAGCCAACGGAAACCCCTCCTACAATGAGCAGTTCTTC.

The rearrangement links TRBV28 to TRBJ1-5; tentatively, D is TRBD1 (6 bases). The V and J ends lost 7 bases and 4 bases respectively, with 17 bases between them. The V gene's germline CDR1 is MDHEN and CDR2 SYDVKM. This CDR3 is 15 amino acids long. CDR3: CASINAGGKNQPQHF. In nucleotides, the CDR3 is TGTGCCAGCATTAATGCGGGGGGCAAAAATCAGCCCCAGCATTTT.

The sample holds many counts of this clonotype. The chain couples TRBV7-9 to TRBJ2-3, with 8 bases matching TRBD2. V shed 5 bases, J shed 3 bases, and the junction held 10 bases outside the gene matches. The germline V gene encodes CDR1 SEHNR and CDR2 FQNEAQ (reference sequence). This CDR3 has 16 residues. The CDR3 DNA reads TGTGCCAGCAGCCCCGCCGGGGGGGCGCCGACAGATACGCAGTATTTT. This encodes CASSPAGGAPTDTQYF.

This clonotype showed up just a few times. The chain couples TRBV29-1 to TRBJ2-2, with D perhaps matching TRBD1 (5 bases). Germline V gene sequence: CDR1 SQVTM, CDR2 ANQGSEA. Trimming removed 4 bases at V and 7 bases at J, with 10 bases between. This CDR3 is 12 amino acids long. The CDR3 region has the DNA TGCAGCGTTGTAAGGGGTAGCGGGGAGCTGTTTTTT. Encoded protein: CSVVRGSGELFF.

For this clonotype: Being one base from a much bigger clone, this may be a read error. The chain employs TRBV5-1 and TRBJ2-1, with 10 bases identical to TRBD1. This CDR3 spans 15 amino acids. Germline-derived CDR1 and CDR2 are SGHRS and YFSETQ. The CDR3 nucleotides are TGCGCCAGCTGCTTGGGGGGACAGGGGTACAATGAGCAGTTCTTC. Translating it yields CASCLGGQGYNEQFF.

This clonotype was counted ten times or more. The genes are TRBV4-3 and TRBJ2-4; the D is unclear. This CDR3 contains 16 residues. Trimming left V 0 bases short and J 3 bases short, with 12 bases between. The germline gives CDR1 LGHNA, CDR2 YSLEER. The CDR3 DNA sequence: TGCGCCAGCAGCCAAGACCCAGGATTCGTCAAAAACATTCAGTACTTC. It is translated as CASSQDPGFVKNIQYF.

The rearrangement links TRBV12-3 or TRBV12-4 to TRBJ1-5; 11 nucleotides match TRBD1. CDR3 length equals 16 residues. J gave up 8 bases and V 2 bases, and 8 bases lay outside the gene matches. CDR3 protein: CASSLWDRGAVEPQHF. CDR3 in DNA: TGTGCCAGCAGTTTATGGGACAGGGGGGCGGTAGAGCCCCAGCATTTT.

This clonotype was observed a few times. The chain joins TRBV12-3 or TRBV12-4 to TRBJ1-2; D gene ambiguous. The germline V and J ends were trimmed by 3 bases and 8 bases, with 13 bases remaining between them. This CDR3 has 13 amino acids. The CDR3 DNA reads as TGTGCCAGCAGTTTGGGCAGGCATAAGGGCTACACCTTC. The encoded protein is CASSLGRHKGYTF.

This clonotype was picked up a small number of times. This chain connects TRBV12-3 or TRBV12-4 to TRBJ2-1; D could derive from TRBD1 or TRBD2 (6 bases each). The CDR3 contains 13 residues. Between the trimmed V and J ends, which lost 5 bases and 7 bases, there was a span of 12 bases. The CDR3 spells CASSNIGGNEQFF. The CDR3 nucleotides read TGTGCCAGCAGTAACATAGGGGGGAATGAGCAGTTCTTC.

This clonotype was counted many times. The chain carries TRBV5-6 and TRBJ2-2; 11 bases fit TRBD2. The CDR3 is made up of 17 amino acids. Germline V lookup: CDR1 SGHDT, CDR2 YYEEEE. The junction had 7 bases not matched to a gene; V was cut back by 1 base and J by 5 bases. The DNA of the CDR3 is TGTGCCAGCAGCTTGCTCCTAGCGGGGGGCAGGACCGGGGAGCTGTTTTTT. Translation gives CASSLLLAGGRTGELFF.

This clonotype was counted only a few times. J is TRBJ2-1 and V is TRBV7-2; D possibly corresponds to TRBD2 (5 bases). The V gene lost 5 bases and the J gene lost 10 bases, with 18 bases spanning the gap. Germline V gene data show CDR1 as SGHTA and CDR2 as FQGNSA. The CDR3 runs to 14 residues. The CDR3 here is CASSGFTGIGEQFF. CDR3 nucleotides: TGTGCCAGCAGCGGCTTTACGGGGATCGGGGAGCAGTTCTTC.

This clonotype was counted between two and nine times. V usage is TRBV5-4 and J usage is TRBJ1-2, with D perhaps TRBD1 (5 bases). V lost 4 bases, J lost 0 bases, and 13 bases lay in between. The CDR3 totals 15 residues. Germline V CDR1 and CDR2: SGHNT, YYREEE (reference sequence). CDR3 nucleotides: TGTGCCAGCAGCGTTTTGGGGGACCCTAACTATGGCTACACCTTC. This codes for CASSVLGDPNYGYTF.

This rearrangement joins TRBV5-5 to TRBJ2-2; maybe TRBD2 (5 bases). Per the germline V gene, CDR1 is SGHKS and CDR2 is YYEKEE (reference sequence). This CDR3 contains 16 residues. Trimming left V 2 bases short and J 2 bases short, with 13 bases between. The CDR3 is CASSLTGKGNTGELFF. The CDR3 nucleotides read TGTGCCAGCAGCTTAACCGGGAAAGGCAACACCGGGGAGCTGTTTTTT.

In its sample, this clonotype was seen a few times. The rearrangement links TRBV29-1 to TRBJ1-2; D call uncertain. This CDR3 comprises 13 residues. V was shortened by 3 bases and J by 0 bases, with 8 bases between the two germline ends. Germline V gene sequence: CDR1 SQVTM, CDR2 ANQGSEA. The CDR3 sequence: CSVDGIANYGYTF. The DNA for the CDR3 is TGCAGCGTTGATGGTATAGCTAACTATGGCTACACCTTC.